This TCR beta chain derives from a study of long-term antiretroviral therapy in people with HIV. Findings and caveats of the study: Diversity measured after ART increased yet remained under transplant donor controls.

About this clone itself: As yet, its antigen is unknown.

Only United States sites treated participants with HIV. The samples, holding roughly 0.85-10 million cryopreserved PBMC, were thawed before DNA extraction was carried out. At the survey level, the v3.0 immunoSEQ assay was run. Generated by immunoSEQ multiplex PCR, the TCRdb table keeps only in-frame clones and is missing some. Of roughly 34,000 clones listed, around 75% are singletons. The TCR sequence derives from a man younger than 35 with HIV. Here the sequenced sample was unsorted PBMCs, taken 1.9 years after starting antiretroviral therapy.

CDR3 protein: CASFPLGTSGTDTQYF. CDR3 nucleotide sequence: TGTGCCAGCTTCCCGCTCGGGACTAGCGGGACAGATACGCAGTATTTT. V is TRBV27 and J is TRBJ2-3; 12 positions match TRBD2. V shed 8 bases and J 3 bases; nucleotides not matched to a gene: 9. Germline CDR1 MNHEY, CDR2 SMNVEV (reference sequence). The CDR3 contains 16 residues.